This is a list of T cell receptor beta chains from one sample in a study of T cells after yellow fever vaccination. TCRdb re-called the 5' RACE reads through MiXCR, storing one row per CDR3 protein. The sample yields hundreds of thousands of distinct CDR3 sequences, roughly 11% seen once. Sequenced material: PBMCs, taken on the day of the first yellow fever vaccination. The receptor source for this set is a man between 18 and 35 years old who received the YFV17D yellow fever vaccine. Both conserved end residues are part of each CDR3. The order of the fields is D gene, clone size, J gene, V gene, CDR3 DNA, CDR3 protein. The D gene is left open where the match is weak. Size values are once, few and many counts, or a class for expanded clones, and some rows have none.

TRBD1,many,TRBJ2-7,TRBV5-1,TGCGCCAGCAGCGCCGGGACAGGGGACTACGAGCAGTACTTC,CASSAGTGDYEQYF
-,-,TRBJ2-3,TRBV5-1,TGCGCCAGCAGCTTATCCCGGAGGGGTACGCAGTATTTT,CASSLSRRGTQYF
-,few,TRBJ1-4,TRBV7-9,TGTGCCAGCAGCGCATGGGCCTTTGATGAAAAACTGTTTTTT,CASSAWAFDEKLFF
-,few,TRBJ2-7,TRBV15,TGTGCCACCAGCCAGGGCTACTCCTACGAGCAGTACTTC,CATSQGYSYEQYF
-,-,TRBJ2-3,TRBV7-2,TGTGCCAGCAGCAAACAGACCCGCACAGATACGCAGTATTTT,CASSKQTRTDTQYF
TRBD1,-,TRBJ1-2,TRBV6-5,TGTGCCAGCAGACGTAGGGGACAGGGGGCCCCCGTTAATGGCTACACCTTC,CASRRRGQGAPVNGYTF
TRBD2,-,TRBJ2-3,TRBV7-3,TGTGCCAGCAGCTTAACGTCGGAGTCGACTAGCGGGGACGCAGATACGCAGTATTTT,CASSLTSESTSGDADTQYF
TRBD2,many,TRBJ2-2,TRBV12-3/TRBV12-4,TGTGCCAGCAGTCGCGGGGGGACGAACACCGGGGAGCTGTTTTTT,CASSRGGTNTGELFF
-,few,TRBJ2-5,TRBV10-3,TGTGCCATCAGTGAGTCGAGTCGGAAAGAGACCCAGTACTTC,CAISESSRKETQYF
TRBD1,many,TRBJ2-5,TRBV4-2,TGTGCCAGCAGTCACAGGGGTGAAGAGACCCAGTACTTC,CASSHRGEETQYF
-,many,TRBJ1-2,TRBV5-1,TGCGCCAGCAGCTCAACGGGGGATGGGGTCTATGGCTACACCTTC,CASSSTGDGVYGYTF
TRBD1,many,TRBJ1-2,TRBV6-5,TGTGCCAGCAGTTTAAGACCCACAGGGGGCGATGGCTACACCTTC,CASSLRPTGGDGYTF
-,-,TRBJ2-1,TRBV9,TGTGCCAGCAGCGTAGCTGGGGACAATGAGCAGTTCTTC,CASSVAGDNEQFF
-,many,TRBJ2-3,TRBV7-6,TGTGCCAGCAGCTTGGAGGCAGGGGACACAGATACGCAGTATTTT,CASSLEAGDTDTQYF
-,-,TRBJ2-7,TRBV11-2,TGTGCCAGCAGCTATACAGGGACCGACGAGCAGTACTTC,CASSYTGTDEQYF
TRBD1,few,TRBJ2-5,TRBV5-1,TGCGCCAGCAGCAAGGGGACAGGGGTCAAAGAGACCCAGTACTTC,CASSKGTGVKETQYF
TRBD2,-,TRBJ2-1,TRBV7-2,TGTGCCAGCAGTCTTGGACTAGCGGGATTCAATGAGCAGTTCTTC,CASSLGLAGFNEQFF
-,few,TRBJ2-3,TRBV11-2,TGTGCCAGCCGAGCGGTCCCACAAGATACGCAGTATTTT,CASRAVPQDTQYF
-,-,TRBJ1-4,TRBV6-1,TGTGCCAGCAGTGAAAGGGGCAGGGCGAATGAAAAACTGTTTTTT,CASSERGRANEKLFF
TRBD2,-,TRBJ2-5,TRBV4-2,TGTGCCAGCAGCCAAGGGCTAGCGGGGGGCTGGGAGACCCAGTACTTC,CASSQGLAGGWETQYF
-,few,TRBJ1-4,TRBV6-2/TRBV6-3,TGTGCCAGCAAGGATACAACTAATGAAAAACTGTTTTTT,CASKDTTNEKLFF
-,few,TRBJ2-3,TRBV9,TGTGCCAGCAGCGAGGACCAACTCGCTACTACAGATACGCAGTATTTT,CASSEDQLATTDTQYF
TRBD1,-,TRBJ2-3,TRBV5-6,TGTGCCAGCAGCAGACCGGACAGGGTCCCCACAGATACGCAGTATTTT,CASSRPDRVPTDTQYF
-,-,TRBJ1-3,TRBV12-3/TRBV12-4,TGTGCCAGCAGTTCAAGGGGGAACACCATATATTTT,CASSSRGNTIYF
-,-,TRBJ2-1,TRBV6-2/TRBV6-3,TGTGCCAGCAGCTATACGTCAGGATCGAATGAGCAGTTCTTC,CASSYTSGSNEQFF
-,-,TRBJ1-2,TRBV7-3,TGTGCCAGCAGCCGGGACCCCGGTTATGGCTACACCTTC,CASSRDPGYGYTF
-,-,TRBJ2-3,TRBV18,TGTGCCGTAAGCGCACACCCTTTGCGTACAGAAACGCAGTATTTT,CAVSAHPLRTETQYF
-,-,TRBJ1-5,TRBV18,TGTGCCAGCTCCGTGCGGGAGAATAGCAATCAGCCCCAGCATTTT,CASSVRENSNQPQHF
-,-,TRBJ1-1,TRBV12-5,TGTGCTAGTGGTTTCGACAGAGCTACCTTTCAGAACACTGAAGCTTTCTTT,CASGFDRATFQNTEAFF
TRBD1,many,TRBJ1-2,TRBV4-1,TGCGCCAGCAGCTCAGAAGGGCAGGGGGCAAGGTATGGCTACACCTTC,CASSSEGQGARYGYTF
TRBD1,once,TRBJ1-5,TRBV6-2/TRBV6-3,TGTGCCAGCAGTCCGAGACAGGGGACCTTCAATCAGCCCCAGCATTTT,CASSPRQGTFNQPQHF